The source of this T cell receptor (beta chain) is a study of blood T cells in healthy people across ages. Study-level results: Estimates based on one million T cells were treated as lower bounds.

This clonotype occurred a few times. Its cognate antigen is unknown. Primers used in a second PCR of about 7 to 12 cycles were a sample-barcoded 5' primer and a J-beta primer mix. TCRdb ran MiXCR on the 5' RACE reads and lists one entry per CDR3 protein. The profile shows about 830,000 distinct CDR3 sequences, more than 45% of them singletons. The clonotype originates from a man younger than 45 in good health. Source material: blood.

The CDR3 sequence is CSVEPTERNTEAFF. DNA of the CDR3: TGCAGCGTTGAGCCGACCGAGAGAAACACTGAAGCTTTCTTT. The chain employs TRBV29-1 and TRBJ1-1; D gene uncertain. Germline CDR1 and CDR2: SQVTM and ANQGSEA. CDR3 size: 14 residues. Trimming cost V 3 bases and J 2 bases, with 13 bases left between them. The full variable domain, rest sourced from reference TRBV29-1 and TRBJ1-1, is SAVISQKPSRDICQRGTSLTIQCQVDSQVTMMFWYRQQPGQSLTLIATANQGSEATYESGFVIDKFPISRPNLTFSTLTVSNMSPEDSSIYLCSVEPTERNTEAFFGQGTRLTVV.